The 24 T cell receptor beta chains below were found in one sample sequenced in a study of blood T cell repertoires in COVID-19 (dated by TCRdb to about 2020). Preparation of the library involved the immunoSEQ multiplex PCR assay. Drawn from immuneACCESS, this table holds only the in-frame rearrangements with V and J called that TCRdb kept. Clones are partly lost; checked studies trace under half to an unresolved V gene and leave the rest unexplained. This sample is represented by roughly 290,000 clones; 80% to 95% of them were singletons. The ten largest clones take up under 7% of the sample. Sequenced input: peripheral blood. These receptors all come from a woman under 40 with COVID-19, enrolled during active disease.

The CDR3 spells CASTPRGGVRNTIYF. For the CDR3, the DNA is TGTGCCAGCACCCCCCGCGGGGGGGTTAGAAACACCATATATTTT. The V call is TRBV2, the J call TRBJ1-3, with D tentatively TRBD1 (5 bases). The CDR3 covers 15 residues. Between the trimmed V and J ends, which lost 7 bases and 5 bases, there was a span of 18 bases. CDR1 is SNHLY and CDR2 is FYNNEI in the germline V gene.

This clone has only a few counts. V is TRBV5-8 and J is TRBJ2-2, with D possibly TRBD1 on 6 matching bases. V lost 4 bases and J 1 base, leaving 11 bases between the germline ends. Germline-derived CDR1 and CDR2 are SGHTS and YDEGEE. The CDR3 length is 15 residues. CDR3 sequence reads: CASSKLGQNTGELFF. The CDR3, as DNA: TGTGCCAGCAGCAAACTGGGACAGAACACCGGGGAGCTGTTTTTT.

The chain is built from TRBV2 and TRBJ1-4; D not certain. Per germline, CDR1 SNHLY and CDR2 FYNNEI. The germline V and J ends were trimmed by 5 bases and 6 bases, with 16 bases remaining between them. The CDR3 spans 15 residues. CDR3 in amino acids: CASSQNLGQYEKLFF. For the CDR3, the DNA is TGTGCCAGCAGTCAGAACCTAGGCCAGTATGAAAAACTGTTTTTT.

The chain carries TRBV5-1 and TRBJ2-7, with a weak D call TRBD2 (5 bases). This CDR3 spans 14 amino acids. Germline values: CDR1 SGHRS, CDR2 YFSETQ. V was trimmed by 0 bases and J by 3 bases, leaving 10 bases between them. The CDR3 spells CASSLANGLYEQYF. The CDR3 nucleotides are TGCGCCAGCAGCTTGGCCAACGGACTCTACGAGCAGTACTTC.

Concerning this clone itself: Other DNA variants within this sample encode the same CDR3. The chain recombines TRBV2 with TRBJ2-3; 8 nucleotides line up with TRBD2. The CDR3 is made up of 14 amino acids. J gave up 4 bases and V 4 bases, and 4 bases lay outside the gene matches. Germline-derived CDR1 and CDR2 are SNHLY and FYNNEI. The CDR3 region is CASSGTGGADTQYF. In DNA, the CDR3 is TGTGCCAGCAGTGGGACGGGAGGGGCAGATACGCAGTATTTT.

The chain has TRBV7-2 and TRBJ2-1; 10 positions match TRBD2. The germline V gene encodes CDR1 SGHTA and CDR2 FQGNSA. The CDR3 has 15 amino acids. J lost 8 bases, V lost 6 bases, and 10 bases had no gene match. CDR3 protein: CASSPPAGGPDEQFF. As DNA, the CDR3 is TGTGCCAGCAGTCCACCAGCGGGAGGGCCTGATGAGCAGTTCTTC. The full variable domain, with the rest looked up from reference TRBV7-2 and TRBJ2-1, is GAGVSQSPSNKVTEKGKDVELRCDPISGHTALYWYRQSLGQGLEFLIYFQGNSAPDKSGLPSDRFSAERTGGSVSTLTIQRTQQEDSAVYLCASSPPAGGPDEQFFGPGTRLTVL.

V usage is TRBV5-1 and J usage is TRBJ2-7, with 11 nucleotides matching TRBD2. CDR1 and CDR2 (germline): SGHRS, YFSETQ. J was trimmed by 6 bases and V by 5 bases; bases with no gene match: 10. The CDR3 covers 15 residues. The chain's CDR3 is CASRGTSGNLGEQYF. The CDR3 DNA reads TGCGCCAGCAGGGGGACTAGCGGCAACTTGGGCGAGCAGTACTTC.

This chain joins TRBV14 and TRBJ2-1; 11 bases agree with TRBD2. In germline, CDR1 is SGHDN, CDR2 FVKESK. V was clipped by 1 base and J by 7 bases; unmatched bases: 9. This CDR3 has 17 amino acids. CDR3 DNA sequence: TGTGCCAGCAGCCAAGTGGTAACTAGCGGGAGTAGAAATGAGCAGTTCTTC. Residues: CASSQVVTSGSRNEQFF.

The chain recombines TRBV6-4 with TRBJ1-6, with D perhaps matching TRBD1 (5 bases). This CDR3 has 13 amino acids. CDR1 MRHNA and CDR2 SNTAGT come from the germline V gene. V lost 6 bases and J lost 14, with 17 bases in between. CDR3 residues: CASRGGVNGALHF. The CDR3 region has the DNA TGTGCCAGCAGGGGGGGAGTGAACGGCGCCCTCCACTTT.

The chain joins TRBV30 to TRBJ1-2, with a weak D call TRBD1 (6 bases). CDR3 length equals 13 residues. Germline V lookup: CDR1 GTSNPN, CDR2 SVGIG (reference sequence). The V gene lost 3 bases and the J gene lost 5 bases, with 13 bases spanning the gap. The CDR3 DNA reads TGTGCCTGGAGAGGGGGGAGGGGGTATGGCTACACCTTC. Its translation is CAWRGGRGYGYTF. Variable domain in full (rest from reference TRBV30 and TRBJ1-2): SQTIHQWPATLVQPVGSPLSLECTVEGTSNPNLYWYRQAAGRGLQLLFYSVGIGQISSEVPQNLSASRPQDRQFILSSKKLLLSDSGFYLCAWRGGRGYGYTFGSGTRLTVV.

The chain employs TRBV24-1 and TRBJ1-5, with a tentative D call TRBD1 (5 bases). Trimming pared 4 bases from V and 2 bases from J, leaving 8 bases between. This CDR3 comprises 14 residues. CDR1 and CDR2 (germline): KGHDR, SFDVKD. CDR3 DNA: TGTGCCACCAGTGAACGACAGCGCAATCAGCCCCAGCATTTT. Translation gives CATSERQRNQPQHF.

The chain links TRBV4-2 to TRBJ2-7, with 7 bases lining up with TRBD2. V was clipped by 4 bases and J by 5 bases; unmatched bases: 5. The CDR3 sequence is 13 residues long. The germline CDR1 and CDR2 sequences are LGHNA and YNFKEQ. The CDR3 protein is CASSPRLADEQYF. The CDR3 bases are TGTGCCAGCAGCCCTAGACTAGCCGACGAGCAGTACTTC.

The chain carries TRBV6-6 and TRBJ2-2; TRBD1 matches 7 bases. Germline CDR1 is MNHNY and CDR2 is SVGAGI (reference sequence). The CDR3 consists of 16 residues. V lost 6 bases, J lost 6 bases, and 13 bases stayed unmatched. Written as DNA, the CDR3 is TGTGCCAGCAGGGGCCGGAGACAGGGACAATCCGGGGAGCTGTTTTTT. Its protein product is CASRGRRQGQSGELFF.

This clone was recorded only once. CDR3 bases: TGTGCCAGCAGTCCCTCCGGGACAGCCTTAACCCCCCAGCATTTT. Its protein product is CASSPSGTALTPQHF. The chain has TRBV6-2 or TRBV6-3 and TRBJ1-5, with 7 bases identical to TRBD1. Germline values: CDR1 MNHEY, CDR2 SVGEGT. CDR3 length equals 15 residues. V was clipped by 5 bases and J by 10 bases; unmatched bases: 14.

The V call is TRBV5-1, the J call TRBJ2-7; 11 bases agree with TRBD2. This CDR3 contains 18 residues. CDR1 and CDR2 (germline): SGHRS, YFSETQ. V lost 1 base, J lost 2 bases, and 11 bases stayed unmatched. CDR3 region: CASSLRGGSGRAAYEQYF. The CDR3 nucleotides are TGCGCCAGCAGCTTGAGGGGTGGTAGCGGGAGGGCGGCCTACGAGCAGTACTTC.

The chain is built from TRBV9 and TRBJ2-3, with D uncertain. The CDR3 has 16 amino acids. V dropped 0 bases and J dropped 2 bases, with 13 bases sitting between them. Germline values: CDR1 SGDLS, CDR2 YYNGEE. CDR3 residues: CASSVGQGLSTDTQYF. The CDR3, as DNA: TGTGCCAGCAGCGTAGGACAAGGATTGTCCACAGATACGCAGTATTTT.

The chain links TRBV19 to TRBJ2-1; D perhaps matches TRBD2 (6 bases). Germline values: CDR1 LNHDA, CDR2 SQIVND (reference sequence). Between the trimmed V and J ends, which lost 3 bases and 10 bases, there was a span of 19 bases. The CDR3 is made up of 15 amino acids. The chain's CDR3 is CASSIAGLAPQEQFF. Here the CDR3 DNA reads TGTGCCAGTAGTATTGCGGGACTGGCCCCCCAGGAGCAGTTCTTC.

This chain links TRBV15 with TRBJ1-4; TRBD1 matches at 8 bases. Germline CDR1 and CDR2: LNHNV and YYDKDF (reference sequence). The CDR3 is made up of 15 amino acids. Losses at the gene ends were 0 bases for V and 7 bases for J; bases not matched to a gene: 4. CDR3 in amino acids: CATSREGRGLEKLFF. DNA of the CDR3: TGTGCCACCAGCAGAGAAGGCAGGGGGCTTGAAAAACTGTTTTTT.

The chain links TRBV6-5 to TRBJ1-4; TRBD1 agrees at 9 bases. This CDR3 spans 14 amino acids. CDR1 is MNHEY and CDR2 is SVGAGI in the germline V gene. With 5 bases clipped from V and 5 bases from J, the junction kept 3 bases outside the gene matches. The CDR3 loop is CASSRGTGNEKLFF. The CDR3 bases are TGTGCCAGCAGTCGTGGGACAGGGAATGAAAAACTGTTTTTT.

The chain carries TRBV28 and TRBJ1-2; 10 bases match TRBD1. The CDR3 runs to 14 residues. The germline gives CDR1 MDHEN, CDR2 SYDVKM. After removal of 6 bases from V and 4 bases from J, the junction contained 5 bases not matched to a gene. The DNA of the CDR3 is TGTGCCAGCAGGACAGGGGGCTCTAGCTATGGCTACACCTTC. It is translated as CASRTGGSSYGYTF.

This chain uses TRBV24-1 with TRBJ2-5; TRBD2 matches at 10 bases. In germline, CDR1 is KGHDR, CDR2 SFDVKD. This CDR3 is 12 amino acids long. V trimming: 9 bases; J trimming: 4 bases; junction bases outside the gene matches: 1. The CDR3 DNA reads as TGTGCCACCTCTAGCGGGAGAGAGACCCAGTACTTC. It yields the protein CATSSGRETQYF.

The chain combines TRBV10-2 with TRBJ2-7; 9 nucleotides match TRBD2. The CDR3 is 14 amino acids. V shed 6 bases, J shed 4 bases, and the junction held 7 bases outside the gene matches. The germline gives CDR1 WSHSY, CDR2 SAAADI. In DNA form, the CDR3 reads TGCGCCAGCAGGATAGCGGGGGACCTTTACGAGCAGTACTTC. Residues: CASRIAGDLYEQYF.

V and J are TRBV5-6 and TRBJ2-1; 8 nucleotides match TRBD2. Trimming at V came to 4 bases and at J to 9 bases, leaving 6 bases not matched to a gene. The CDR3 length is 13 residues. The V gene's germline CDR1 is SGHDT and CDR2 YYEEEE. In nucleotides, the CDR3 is TGTGCCAGCAGCCCGGTCGGGAGGGGTGAGCAGTTCTTC. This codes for CASSPVGRGEQFF.

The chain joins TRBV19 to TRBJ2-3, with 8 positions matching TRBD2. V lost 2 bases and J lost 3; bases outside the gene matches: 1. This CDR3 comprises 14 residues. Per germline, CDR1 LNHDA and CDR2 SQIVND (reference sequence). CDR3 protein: CASSIIAGTDTQYF. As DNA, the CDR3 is TGTGCCAGTAGTATAATAGCGGGAACAGATACGCAGTATTTT.